The 9 T cell receptor beta chains reported below all come from one sample, sequenced in a study of CXCR3-negative and CXCR3-positive naive CD8 T cells. Study results and caveats: CXCR3-positive naive cells carried more hydrophobic TRB CDR3s than CXCR3-negative naive cells did.

5' RACE that incorporated UMI labels was used to prepare the TRB cDNA libraries. TCRdb reprocessed the 5' RACE reads and stores each CDR3 protein as one record, lacking DNA. This table lists 95,000 to 100,000 distinct CDR3 sequences. For these receptors, no antigen is known. The sequenced material came from naive CXCR3+ CD8+ T cells from blood. The subset here: CD45RO-CCR7+CD27+CD95- naive CD8+ T cells expressing CXCR3 (TNR3+). Receptor source: a human donor in good health. Some clones in this sample may be carry-over from other donors' samples.

V gene TRBV20-1 combines with J gene TRBJ2-3; TCRdb proposes TRBD2, but this gene call is untestable without DNA. The CDR3 totals 18 residues. CDR1 and CDR2 from the germline V gene are DFQATT and SNEGSKA (reference sequence). The CDR3 here is CSARDTSGGASRTDTQYF.

The gene calls are TRBV5-1 and TRBJ1-1. The germline gives CDR1 SGHRS, CDR2 YFSETQ. The CDR3 extends over 13 amino acids. The CDR3 sequence is CASSLVSATEAFF.

The rearrangement joins TRBV4-2 to TRBJ2-1. Per germline, CDR1 LGHNA and CDR2 YNFKEQ. The CDR3 extends over 15 amino acids. The CDR3 region is CASSHPTDYYNEQFF.

The chain employs TRBV7-9 and TRBJ2-7. Germline assignment: CDR1 SEHNR and CDR2 FQNEAQ (reference sequence). The CDR3 loop spans 13 amino acids. The CDR3: CASSGSNGYEQYF.

This chain connects TRBV19 to TRBJ2-1; checking the TCRdb D call of TRBD2 is not possible without DNA. CDR1 and CDR2 (germline): LNHDA, SQIVND (reference sequence). The CDR3 is 16 amino acids. CDR3 loop: CASSVSGDSSYNEQFF.

The chain couples TRBV6-2 or TRBV6-3 to TRBJ2-7; TCRdb selects TRBD1, and the lack of DNA leaves this call unchecked. CDR1 is MNHEY and CDR2 is SVGEGT in the germline V gene. The CDR3 totals 16 residues. The CDR3 sequence: CASSTPPGQTPYEQYF.

The rearrangement joins TRBV29-1 to TRBJ2-2; with no DNA, the TCRdb D assignment of TRBD1 cannot be verified. From germline, CDR1 is SQVTM and CDR2 ANQGSEA. The length of the CDR3 is 14 residues. The CDR3 protein is CSVRGQGVTGELFF.

This chain joins TRBV4-2 and TRBJ2-2; with no DNA, the TCRdb D assignment of TRBD1 cannot be verified. The CDR3 is 15 amino acids. Per germline, CDR1 LGHNA and CDR2 YNFKEQ. The CDR3 reads CASSPRQGDTGELFF.

The chain carries TRBV20-1 and TRBJ2-3; there is no DNA to check the TCRdb D call of TRBD1. The CDR3 runs to 15 residues. Germline CDR1 and CDR2: DFQATT and SNEGSKA (reference sequence). The CDR3 loop is CSADGTGAWGDTQYF.